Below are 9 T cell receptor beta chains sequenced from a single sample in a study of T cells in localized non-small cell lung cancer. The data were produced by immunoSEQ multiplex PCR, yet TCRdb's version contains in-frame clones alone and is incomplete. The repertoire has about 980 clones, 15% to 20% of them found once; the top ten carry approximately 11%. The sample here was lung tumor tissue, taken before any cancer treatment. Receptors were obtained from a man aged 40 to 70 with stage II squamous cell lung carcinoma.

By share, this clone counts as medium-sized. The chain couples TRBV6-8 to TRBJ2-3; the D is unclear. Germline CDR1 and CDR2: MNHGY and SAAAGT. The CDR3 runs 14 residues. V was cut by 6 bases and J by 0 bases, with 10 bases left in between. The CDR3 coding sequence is TGTGCCAGCAGGGAGAGACCTAGCACAGATACGCAGTATTTT. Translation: CASRERPSTDTQYF.

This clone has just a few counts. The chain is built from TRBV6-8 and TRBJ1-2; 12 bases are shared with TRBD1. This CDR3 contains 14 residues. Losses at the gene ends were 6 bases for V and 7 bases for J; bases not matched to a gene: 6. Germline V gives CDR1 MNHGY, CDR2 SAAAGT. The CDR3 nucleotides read TGTGCCAGCAGCCTCGGGACAGGGGGCTCTGGCTACACCTTC. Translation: CASSLGTGGSGYTF.

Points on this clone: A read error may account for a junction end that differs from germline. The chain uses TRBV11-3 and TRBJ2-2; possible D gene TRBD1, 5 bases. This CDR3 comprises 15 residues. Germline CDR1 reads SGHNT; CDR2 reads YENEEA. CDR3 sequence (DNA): TGTGCCAGAAGCTTACCGGAGTCCAGGGCCGGGGAGCTGTTTTTT. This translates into CARSLPESRAGELFF.

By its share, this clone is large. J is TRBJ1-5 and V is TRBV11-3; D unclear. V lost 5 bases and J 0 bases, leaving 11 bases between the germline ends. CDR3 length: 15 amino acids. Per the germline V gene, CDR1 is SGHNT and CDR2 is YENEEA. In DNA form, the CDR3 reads TGTGCCAGCAGCCCGGGGTCCTATAGCAATCAGCCCCAGCATTTT. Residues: CASSPGSYSNQPQHF.

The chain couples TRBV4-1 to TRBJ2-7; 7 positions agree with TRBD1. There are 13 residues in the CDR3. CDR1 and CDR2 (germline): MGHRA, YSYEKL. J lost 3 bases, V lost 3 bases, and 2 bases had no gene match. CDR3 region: CASSHGQDYEQYF. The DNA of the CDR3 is TGCGCCAGCAGCCATGGACAGGACTACGAGCAGTACTTC.

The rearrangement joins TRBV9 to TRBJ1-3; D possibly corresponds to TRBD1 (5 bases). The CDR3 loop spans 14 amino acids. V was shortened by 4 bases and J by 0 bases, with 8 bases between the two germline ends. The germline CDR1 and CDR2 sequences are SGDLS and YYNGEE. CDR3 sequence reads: CASSLGLSGNTIYF. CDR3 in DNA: TGTGCCAGCAGCTTGGGGCTCTCTGGAAACACCATATATTTT.

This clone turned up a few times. The CDR3 here is CASSATGYEQYF. The CDR3 DNA reads as TGTGCCAGCAGCGCCACAGGGTACGAGCAGTACTTC. The V gene is TRBV9, the J gene TRBJ2-7, with D possibly TRBD1 on 6 matching bases. Germline CDR1 is SGDLS and CDR2 is YYNGEE. The CDR3 length is 12 residues. The V end lost 3 bases, the J end lost 4 bases, and 8 bases lay between the germline ends.

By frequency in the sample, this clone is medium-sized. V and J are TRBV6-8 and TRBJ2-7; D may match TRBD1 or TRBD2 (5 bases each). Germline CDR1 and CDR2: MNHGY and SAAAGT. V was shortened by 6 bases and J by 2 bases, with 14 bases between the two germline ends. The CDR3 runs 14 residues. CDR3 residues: CASSHGDGPYEQYF. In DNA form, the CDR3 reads TGTGCCAGCAGCCACGGGGACGGTCCCTACGAGCAGTACTTC.

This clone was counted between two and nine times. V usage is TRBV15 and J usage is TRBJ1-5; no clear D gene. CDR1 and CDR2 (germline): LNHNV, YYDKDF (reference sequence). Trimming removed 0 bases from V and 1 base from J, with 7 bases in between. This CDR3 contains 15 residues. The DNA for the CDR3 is TGTGCCACCAGCAGAGATCAAGGGAGCAATCAGCCCCAGCATTTT. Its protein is CATSRDQGSNQPQHF.